One sample yielded the 7 T cell receptor beta chains listed below, sequenced in a study of blood T cell repertoires in COVID-19. TCRdb's copy holds only in-frame clones and misses some; the assay was immunoSEQ multiplex PCR. The data contain a few hundred thousand clones, about 91% of them singletons. Sequenced: PBMCs or T cells enriched from blood (not recorded which). All receptors derive from a woman between 18 and 30 years old who had recovered from COVID-19.

The chain uses TRBV3-1 (or the pseudogene TRBV3-2) and TRBJ2-3; possibly TRBD2 for D (6 bases). CDR1 is LGHDT and CDR2 is YNNKEL in the germline V gene (reference sequence). Trimming removed 1 base from V and 6 bases from J, with 17 bases in between. CDR3 size: 16 residues. The CDR3 spells CASSQGAGPLRDTQYF. CDR3 DNA sequence: TGTGCCAGCAGCCAAGGTGCGGGGCCCCTCCGGGATACGCAGTATTTT.

This chain uses TRBV12-3 or TRBV12-4 with TRBJ1-1; no clear D. The CDR3 sequence is 13 residues long. Deletions cut 2 bases from V and 3 bases from J, with 7 bases between. The CDR3 DNA is TGTGCCAGCAGTTTACGCCGGGACACTGAAGCTTTCTTT. Translated: CASSLRRDTEAFF.

V usage is TRBV10-3 and J usage is TRBJ1-5, with 8 bases lining up with TRBD1. With V trimmed by 5 bases and J by 1 base, 4 bases remained unmatched. Germline V gene data show CDR1 as ENHRY and CDR2 as SYGVKD. The CDR3 loop spans 15 amino acids. CDR3: CAISRQGMSNQPQHF. The CDR3 region has the DNA TGTGCCATCAGTAGACAGGGGATGAGCAATCAGCCCCAGCATTTT.

As concerns this clone: At one end the junction does not follow the germline gene, possibly because of a read error. The gene calls are TRBV7-9 and TRBJ1-1, with TRBD1 identical over 8 bases. This CDR3 contains 13 residues. Germline CDR1 reads SEHNR; CDR2 reads FQNEAQ (reference sequence). CDR3 DNA sequence: TGTGCCAGCAGCCCAACTTTACAGGGGGTTCTATCCTTT. The encoded protein is CASSPTLQGVLSF.

This chain links TRBV30 with TRBJ1-2; tentative D call: TRBD1 (6 bases). The CDR3 loop spans 13 amino acids. CDR1 and CDR2 from the germline V gene are GTSNPN and SVGIG (reference sequence). Trimming removed 0 bases at V and 7 bases at J, with 12 bases between. The CDR3 sequence is CAWSVQGRGGYTF. The CDR3 bases are TGTGCCTGGAGTGTACAGGGACGTGGTGGCTACACCTTC.

The chain joins TRBV28 to TRBJ1-3; no clear D. The CDR3 is 13 amino acids. V lost 4 bases and J lost 4, with 8 bases in between. Germline V gene data show CDR1 as MDHEN and CDR2 as SYDVKM. CDR3 coding DNA: TGTGCCAGCAGTTCCAGGCCCGGAAACACCATATATTTT. Amino acids: CASSSRPGNTIYF.

The gene calls are TRBV11-3 and TRBJ2-5, with 9 bases identical to TRBD2. The CDR3 loop spans 15 amino acids. In germline, CDR1 is SGHNT, CDR2 YENEEA. With V trimmed by 3 bases and J by 3 bases, 5 bases remained unmatched. CDR3 nucleotides: TGTGCCAGCAGCTTGGGACTAGCTTCCGAAGAGACCCAGTACTTC. The encoded protein is CASSLGLASEETQYF.